This T cell receptor beta chain was sequenced for a study of T cell responses to AZD1222 COVID-19 vaccine. General observations from the study: CD4 TCRs covered the whole spike, strongest at regions 160-218 and 743-854. Only six or seven AZD1222 recipients tested seropositive at baseline.

TCRdb's copy holds only in-frame clones and misses some; the assay was immunoSEQ multiplex PCR. The data contain some 58,000 clones, about 90% of them seen just once; the ten biggest clones take up about 15%. This clone was seen only once. The antigen remains undetermined. Trimming removed 4 bases from V and 0 bases from J, with 10 bases in between. The germline gives CDR1 LNHDA, CDR2 SQIVND (reference sequence). The CDR3 extends over 14 amino acids. The rearrangement links TRBV19 to TRBJ2-7; D might be TRBD1 (5 bases). The receptor was derived from an adult in good health. The sequences come from peripheral blood, collected on day 0 of AZD1222 vaccination. CDR3 protein: CASSRTGASYEQYF. In nucleotides, the CDR3 is TGTGCCAGTAGTAGAACAGGTGCCTCCTACGAGCAGTACTTC.